Each of the 6 T cell receptor beta chains below was sequenced from the same sample in a study of T cells in Graves' hyperthyroidism and ophthalmopathy. Amplification targeted TCR beta CDR3 regions from RNA transcripts. HTBI primers were the set used in a first-round RT-PCR of the TCR CDR3. MiXCR was run by TCRdb on the multiplex PCR reads, yielding one entry per CDR3 protein. The data hold some 570,000 distinct CDR3 sequences, with approximately 17% observed a single time. Sequencing was done on a sample of blood. The source of these receptors is a woman between 18 and 29 years old with Graves' ophthalmopathy.

This clonotype appeared many times. The CDR3 region has the DNA TGCAGTGCTAGAGATCACAGCGACTACTCCTACGAGCAGTACTTC. Translation: CSARDHSDYSYEQYF. This chain joins TRBV20-1 and TRBJ2-7; possible D gene TRBD2, 5 bases. Trimming took 0 bases from V and 0 from J, leaving 12 bases between them. The CDR3 is made up of 15 amino acids. Germline V gene lookup returns CDR1 DFQATT and CDR2 SNEGSKA (reference sequence).

This clonotype occurred a few times. This chain links TRBV7-3 with TRBJ2-1; 8 bases are a match to TRBD2. Looked up from germline, CDR1 is SGHTA and CDR2 is FQGTGA. Trimming removed 5 bases from V and 6 bases from J; junction bases left unmatched: 6. The CDR3 spans 14 residues. For the CDR3, the DNA is TGTGCCAGCAGCATTGGACTAGCCGGCAATGAGCAGTTCTTC. Its protein product is CASSIGLAGNEQFF.

This clonotype was seen repeatedly, ten times or more. This rearrangement joins TRBV2 to TRBJ1-4, with D possibly being TRBD1 (6 bases). Deletions cut 6 bases from V and 2 bases from J, with 16 bases between. CDR1 and CDR2 from the germline V gene are SNHLY and FYNNEI. The CDR3 has 16 amino acids. The DNA for the CDR3 is TGTGCCAGCAGCGATACAGGGTTCCGCACTAATGAAAAACTGTTTTTT. Translation gives CASSDTGFRTNEKLFF.

The chain has TRBV18 and TRBJ1-1; the D is unclear. Trimming cost V 3 bases and J 2 bases, with 16 bases left between them. CDR1 and CDR2 (germline): KGHSH, LQKENI. This CDR3 region has 16 residues. Written as DNA, the CDR3 is TGTGCCAGCTCACCGAGTTACAGCCTCCCTAACACTGAAGCTTTCTTT. This codes for CASSPSYSLPNTEAFF.

This clonotype was found a few times. This chain links TRBV5-1 with TRBJ2-5, with unresolved D. The CDR3 runs 13 residues. Trimming removed 5 bases from V and 1 base from J, with 9 bases in between. CDR1 is SGHRS, CDR2 YFSETQ, per germline. The CDR3 DNA follows: TGCGCCAGCAGGATAGGGATCCAAGAGACCCAGTACTTC. It yields the protein CASRIGIQETQYF.

This clonotype was seen at least ten times. V and J are TRBV4-3 and TRBJ2-7; D uncertain. The germline gives CDR1 LGHNA, CDR2 YSLEER. The CDR3 extends over 16 amino acids. Trimming cost V 0 bases and J 2 bases, with 14 bases left between them. Here the CDR3 DNA reads TGCGCCAGCAGCCAAGAAGTCGGGTGGCGGACCTACGAGCAGTACTTC. This translates into CASSQEVGWRTYEQYF.